The 18 T cell receptor beta chains reported below all come from one sample, sequenced in a study of blood T cell repertoires in COVID-19. Assay used: immunoSEQ multiplex PCR; TCRdb lists only in-frame clones, some missing. Seen here are a few hundred thousand clones, 90% observed once, and the top ten hold 6.3%. Material for sequencing was peripheral blood. These receptors were obtained from a woman between 45 and 60 years old with COVID-19, enrolled during active disease.

The rearrangement links TRBV19 to TRBJ1-6; D perhaps matches TRBD1 (5 bases). V was pared by 4 bases and J by 10 bases, with 20 bases between. The CDR3 contains 16 residues. Germline CDR1 and CDR2: LNHDA and SQIVND (reference sequence). CDR3 nucleotide sequence: TGTGCCAGTAGTACATATTTCGGGGGAAAGGGATCACCCCTCCACTTT. It yields the protein CASSTYFGGKGSPLHF.

The J gene is TRBJ1-4, the V gene TRBV30; D remains unclear. Trimming took off 4 bases at V and 4 bases at J, with 13 bases between the two ends. CDR3 size: 14 residues. Germline assignment: CDR1 GTSNPN and CDR2 SVGIG (reference sequence). The CDR3 coding sequence is TGTGCCTGGAATTCGCGGGGTCTTAATGAAAAACTGTTTTTT. It specifies CAWNSRGLNEKLFF.

The rearrangement links TRBV6-2 or TRBV6-3 to TRBJ2-2, with 13 bases identical to TRBD2. The CDR3 has 21 amino acids. V was clipped by 2 bases and J by 4 bases; unmatched bases: 16. CDR1 MNHEY and CDR2 SVGEGT come from the germline V gene. CDR3 sequence reads: CASSYLRARTSGSSSTGELFF. In DNA, the CDR3 is TGTGCCAGCAGTTACCTCCGGGCGAGGACTAGCGGGAGTAGCAGCACCGGGGAGCTGTTTTTT.

The rearrangement links TRBV15 to TRBJ1-1; D might be TRBD1 (6 bases). Germline CDR1 and CDR2: LNHNV and YYDKDF (reference sequence). Trimming cost V 0 bases and J 4 bases, with 21 bases left between them. This CDR3 has 18 residues. In nucleotides, the CDR3 is TGTGCCACCAGCAGAGAATTGATTTTTGGGGGGGCAGGCACTGAAGCTTTCTTT. Protein sequence: CATSRELIFGGAGTEAFF.

The chain links TRBV9 to TRBJ2-2; 11 positions match TRBD1. V shed 5 bases, J shed 4 bases, and the junction held 7 bases outside the gene matches. This CDR3 spans 16 amino acids. Germline-derived CDR1 and CDR2 are SGDLS and YYNGEE. CDR3 sequence (DNA): TGTGCCAGCAGAGCACCGGGACAGGGGGGCACCGGGGAGCTGTTTTTT. This encodes CASRAPGQGGTGELFF.

The V gene is TRBV5-4, the J gene TRBJ1-2, with a possible D match to TRBD1 (6 bases). Per the germline V gene, CDR1 is SGHNT and CDR2 is YYREEE (reference sequence). The CDR3 length is 15 residues. V lost 1 base, J lost 5 bases, and 15 bases lay in between. CDR3 DNA sequence: TGTGCCAGCAGCTTGATGGGGGCGGCTCCTTATGGCTACACCTTC. As protein: CASSLMGAAPYGYTF.

The CDR3 sequence: CASSLVSGLAGAGDTQYF. In DNA form, the CDR3 reads TGTGCCAGCAGCTTAGTCTCGGGACTAGCGGGAGCCGGAGATACGCAGTATTTT. The chain has TRBV7-2 and TRBJ2-3, with 14 bases aligning to TRBD2. V shed 1 base and J 5 bases; nucleotides not matched to a gene: 8. Germline CDR1 is SGHTA and CDR2 is FQGNSA. This CDR3 contains 18 residues.

V and J are TRBV6-2 or TRBV6-3 and TRBJ2-3, with D possibly being TRBD2 (6 bases). Germline V CDR1 and CDR2: MNHEY, SVGEGT. Trimming took 7 bases from V and 2 from J, leaving 22 bases between them. The CDR3 has 17 amino acids. CDR3 DNA sequence: TGTGCCAGCAACCCGGTCCGGAGCGGGTCGTTCACAGATACGCAGTATTTT. Translated, it gives CASNPVRSGSFTDTQYF.

Ten or more counts support this clone. This chain joins TRBV7-9 and TRBJ1-1; TRBD1 might be the D (5 bases). Trimming took off 4 bases at V and 10 bases at J, with 13 bases between the two ends. Germline CDR1 and CDR2: SEHNR and FQNEAQ (reference sequence). CDR3 size: 12 residues. In nucleotides, the CDR3 is TGTGCCAGCAGCTGGTACCAGGGACTAGCTTTCTTT. It specifies CASSWYQGLAFF.

The chain is built from TRBV29-1 and TRBJ2-3; 8 bases map to TRBD2. The CDR3 totals 13 residues. CDR1 SQVTM and CDR2 ANQGSEA come from the germline V gene. V was pared by 3 bases and J by 4 bases, with 3 bases of the junction left unmatched. The CDR3 bases are TGCAGCGTTGACCCAGCGGGAGCAGATACGCAGTATTTT. Protein sequence: CSVDPAGADTQYF.

Here the CDR3 DNA reads TGTGCCAGCAGCCAAGTTAGCGGGAGGGGCACAGATACGCAGTATTTT. Amino acid sequence: CASSQVSGRGTDTQYF. This rearrangement joins TRBV4-2 to TRBJ2-3; 11 bases are a match to TRBD2. The CDR3 covers 16 residues. The ends lost 1 base at V and 1 base at J; junction bases unmatched: 1. Germline V lookup: CDR1 LGHNA, CDR2 YNFKEQ.

V gene TRBV19 combines with J gene TRBJ1-4; TRBD1 might be the D (5 bases). This CDR3 spans 18 amino acids. V was clipped by 7 bases and J by 5 bases, with 26 bases between them. Germline lookup yields CDR1 LNHDA and CDR2 SQIVND (reference sequence). In DNA, the CDR3 is TGTGCCAGTACCTCCGGAATCTTACTTCAGGGTGAGAATGAAAAACTGTTTTTT. Translation: CASTSGILLQGENEKLFF. Combining the CDR3 with reference TRBV19 and TRBJ1-4 gives the whole variable domain DGGITQSPKYLFRKEGQNVTLSCEQNLNHDAMYWYRQDPGQGLRLIYYSQIVNDFQKGDIAEGYSVSREKKESFPLTVTSAQKNPTAFYLCASTSGILLQGENEKLFFGSGTQLSVL.

The chain has TRBV30 and TRBJ2-7, with 9 bases aligning to TRBD1. Germline values: CDR1 GTSNPN, CDR2 SVGIG (reference sequence). V lost 3 bases and J lost 5; bases outside the gene matches: 8. The CDR3 sequence is 14 residues long. The CDR3 region is CAWSSGTGRNEQYF. As DNA, the CDR3 is TGTGCCTGGAGCTCGGGGACAGGGAGGAACGAGCAGTACTTC.

This chain links TRBV9 with TRBJ1-3; 7 bases map to TRBD1. The CDR3 extends over 18 amino acids. V was clipped by 7 bases and J by 0 bases; unmatched bases: 16. Germline lookup yields CDR1 SGDLS and CDR2 YYNGEE. The CDR3: CASGNRWGQTNSGNTIYF. The CDR3 bases are TGTGCCAGCGGTAACCGTTGGGGACAGACCAACTCTGGAAACACCATATATTTT.

The chain recombines TRBV11-3 with TRBJ2-4, with 7 bases matching TRBD1. Germline V CDR1 and CDR2: SGHNT, YENEEA. CDR3 length: 18 amino acids. V shed 1 base and J 5 bases; nucleotides not matched to a gene: 14. As DNA, the CDR3 is TGTGCCAGCAGCTTAGGGACAGGCCGCTTGAGCTCCCAAAACATTCAGTACTTC. Amino acid sequence: CASSLGTGRLSSQNIQYF.

This chain connects TRBV7-3 to TRBJ2-1, with 12 bases lining up with TRBD2. CDR1 is SGHTA and CDR2 is FQGTGA in the germline V gene. V trimming: 5 bases; J trimming: 10 bases; junction bases outside the gene matches: 6. This CDR3 comprises 14 residues. CDR3 DNA: TGTGCCAGCAGCATGACTAGCGGGAGCGTCGAGCAGTTCTTC. It encodes CASSMTSGSVEQFF.

The V call is TRBV5-8, the J call TRBJ2-1; 7 bases line up with TRBD2. The trim removed 5 bases at V and 0 bases at J, leaving 5 bases unmatched. Germline lookup yields CDR1 SGHTS and CDR2 YDEGEE. This CDR3 region has 15 residues. The CDR3 DNA sequence: TGTGCCAGCAGGAAAAGGACTAGCTCCTACAATGAGCAGTTCTTC. Protein sequence: CASRKRTSSYNEQFF.

This clone was detected only once. The chain joins TRBV24-1 to TRBJ2-7, with TRBD1 identical over 9 bases. The ends lost 2 bases at V and 2 bases at J; junction bases unmatched: 6. Per germline, CDR1 KGHDR and CDR2 SFDVKD. The length of the CDR3 is 16 residues. The CDR3 DNA is TGTGCCACCAGTGATTCGCGGGACAGGGCGGCCTACGAGCAGTACTTC. It translates to CATSDSRDRAAYEQYF.